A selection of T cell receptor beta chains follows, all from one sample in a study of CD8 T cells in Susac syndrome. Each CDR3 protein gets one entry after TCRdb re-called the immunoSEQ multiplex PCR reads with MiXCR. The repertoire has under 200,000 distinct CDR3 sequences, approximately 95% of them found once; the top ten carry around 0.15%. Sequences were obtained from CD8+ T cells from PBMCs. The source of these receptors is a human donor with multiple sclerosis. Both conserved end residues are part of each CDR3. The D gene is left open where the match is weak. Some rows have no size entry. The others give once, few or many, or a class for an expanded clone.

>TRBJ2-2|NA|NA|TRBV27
TGTGCCAGCAGGGACGGGACTGCCACGACCGGGGAGCTGTTTTTT
CASRDGTATTGELFF
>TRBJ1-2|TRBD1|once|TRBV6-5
TGTGCCAGCAGTGGGACAGGGGGCTTTGGCTATGGCTACACCTTC
CASSGTGGFGYGYTF
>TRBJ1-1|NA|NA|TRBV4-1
TGCGCCAGCAGGTTGGGGCAGTCGAACACTGAAGCTTTCTTT
CASRLGQSNTEAFF
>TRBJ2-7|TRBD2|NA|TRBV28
TGTGCCAGCCAACTAGCGGGGGGATCCTACGAGCAGTACTTC
CASQLAGGSYEQYF
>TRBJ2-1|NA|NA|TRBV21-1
TGTGCCAGCATGGTAGCGGGGACATACAATGAGCAGTTCTTC
CASMVAGTYNEQFF
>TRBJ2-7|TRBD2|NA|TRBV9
TGTGCCAGCAGCGTAGCCCCTAGCGGGACGTACTACGAGCAGTACTTC
CASSVAPSGTYYEQYF
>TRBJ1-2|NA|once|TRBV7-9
TGTGCCAGCAGCTTAGTGGCAGAATACCGCTATGGCTACACCTTC
CASSLVAEYRYGYTF
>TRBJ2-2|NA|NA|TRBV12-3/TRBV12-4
TGTGCCAGCAGTGGGGGTCCCGGTCTAGCAAGGACCGGGGAGCTGTTTTTT
CASSGGPGLARTGELFF
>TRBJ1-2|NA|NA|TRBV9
TGTGCCAGCAGCACCGGGAAAGGGTATGGCTACACCTTC
CASSTGKGYGYTF
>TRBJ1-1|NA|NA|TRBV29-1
TGCAGCGTTTCCCGACGGGGCACTGAAGCTTTCTTT
CSVSRRGTEAFF
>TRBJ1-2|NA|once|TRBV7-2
TGTGCCAGCAGCTTCCCCGCGGGGGTCTATGGCTACACCTTC
CASSFPAGVYGYTF
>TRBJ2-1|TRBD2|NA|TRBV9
TGTGCCAGCAGCGTAGGCGGGAGTGGGTACAATGAGCAGTTCTTC
CASSVGGSGYNEQFF
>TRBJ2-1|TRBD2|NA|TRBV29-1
TGCAGCGGGGAGGGACTAGCCGATGAGCAGTTCTTC
CSGEGLADEQFF
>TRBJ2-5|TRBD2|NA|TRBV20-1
TGCAGTGCTATCTCTAGCGGGGAAAACTCGTACCAAGAGACCCAGTACTTC
CSAISSGENSYQETQYF
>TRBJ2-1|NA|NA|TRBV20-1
TGCAGTGCTAGAACCTCGACAGTATACAATGAGCAGTTCTTC
CSARTSTVYNEQFF
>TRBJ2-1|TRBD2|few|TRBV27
TGTGCCAGCAGTCTTCTAGCGGGGGGGGACAATGAGCAGTTCTTC
CASSLLAGGDNEQFF
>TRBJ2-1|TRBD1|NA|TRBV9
TGTGCCAGCAGTAACAGGGGGAGCTCCTACAATGAGCAGTTCTTC
CASSNRGSSYNEQFF
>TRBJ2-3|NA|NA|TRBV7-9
TGTGCCAGCAGCCGGGGCTTTTTGTGGACAGATACGCAGTATTTT
CASSRGFLWTDTQYF
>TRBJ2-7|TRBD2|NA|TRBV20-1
TGCAGTGCTAAGGGACTAGCGGGAGGGCCAGGGAACGAGCAGTACTTC
CSAKGLAGGPGNEQYF
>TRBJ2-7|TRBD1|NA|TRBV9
TGTGCCAGCAGCGTGACAGGGGGGGCCCTCTACGAGCAGTACTTC
CASSVTGGALYEQYF
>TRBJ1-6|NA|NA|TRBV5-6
TGTGCCAGCTCGCCGGGCGCCGGAGGAAATTCACCCCTCCACTTT
CASSPGAGGNSPLHF
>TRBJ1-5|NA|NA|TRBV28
TGTGCCAGCGTGCCGAGGGGGTCGCTACAGCCCCAGCATTTT
CASVPRGSLQPQHF
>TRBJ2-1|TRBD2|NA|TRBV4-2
TGTGCCAGCAGCCATCCTTGGGGGCGGGAGGGCTTCACTGGTCACAATGAGCAGTTCTTC
CASSHPWGREGFTGHNEQFF
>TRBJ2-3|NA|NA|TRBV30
TGTGCCTGGAGTGTACCCCCCTCGACAGACATTAGGGCAGATACGCAGTATTTT
CAWSVPPSTDIRADTQYF
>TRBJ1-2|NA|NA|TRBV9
TGTGCCAGCAGCGCCGGACGGAAAGCTAACTATGGCTACACCTTC
CASSAGRKANYGYTF
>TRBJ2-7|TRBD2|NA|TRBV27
TGTGCCAGCAGTTTATTCCCCGGACTAGCGGGGGACGAGCAGTACTTC
CASSLFPGLAGDEQYF
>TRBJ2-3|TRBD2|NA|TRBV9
TGTGCCAGCAGCCCCGGGACTAGCGCATCAGATACGCAGTATTTT
CASSPGTSASDTQYF
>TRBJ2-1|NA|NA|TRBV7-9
TGTGCCAGCAGCTTAGTGGGCCAACACAATGAGCAGTTCTTC
CASSLVGQHNEQFF
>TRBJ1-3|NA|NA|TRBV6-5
TGTGCCAGCAGTTATGACCTCCACTCTGGAAACACCATATATTTT
CASSYDLHSGNTIYF
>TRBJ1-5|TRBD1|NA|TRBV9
TGTGCCAGCAGCCCAGGGGGCGGGCAGCCCCAGCATTTT
CASSPGGGQPQHF
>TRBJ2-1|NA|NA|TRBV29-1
TGCAGCGTTGCTGCTGCGGGCGAGCAGTTCTTC
CSVAAAGEQFF
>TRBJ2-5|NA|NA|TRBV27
TGTGCCAGCAGTTGGGGGCCCAACGACCAAGAGACCCAGTACTTC
CASSWGPNDQETQYF
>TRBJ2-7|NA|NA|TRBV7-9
TGTGCCAGCAGCCTCGCGGGGAGAGAGGAGCAGTACTTC
CASSLAGREEQYF
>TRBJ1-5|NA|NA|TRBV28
TGTGCCAGCAGTCCGCCTCCGGGTAGCAATCAGCCCCAGCATTTT
CASSPPPGSNQPQHF
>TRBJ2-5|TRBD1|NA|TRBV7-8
TGTGCCAGCAGCTTAGCGACAGGGAACCAAGAGACCCAGTACTTC
CASSLATGNQETQYF
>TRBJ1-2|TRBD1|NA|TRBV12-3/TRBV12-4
TGTGCCAGCAGTTTCGTGACAGGGGGCATCTATGGCTACACCTTC
CASSFVTGGIYGYTF
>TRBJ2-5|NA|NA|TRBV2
TGTGCCAGCAGTGGGGAGAACCAAGAGACCCAGTACTTC
CASSGENQETQYF
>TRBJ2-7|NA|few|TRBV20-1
TGCAGTGCTAGTATTACGGGACTTTCTTACGAGCAGTACTTC
CSASITGLSYEQYF
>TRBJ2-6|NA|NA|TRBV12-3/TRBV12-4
TGTGCCAGCAGTCCGAGCGGGTTTGGGGCCAACGTCCTGACTTTC
CASSPSGFGANVLTF
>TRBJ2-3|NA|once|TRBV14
TGTGCCAGCAGCCAAGAAGTAGGGTTGTCAGATACGCAGTATTTT
CASSQEVGLSDTQYF
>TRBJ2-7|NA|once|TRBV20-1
TGCAGTGCGGATCCTCTCACGGGGGCCCCCCTCTCCTACGAGCAGTACTTC
CSADPLTGAPLSYEQYF
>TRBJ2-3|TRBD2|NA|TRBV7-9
TGTGCCAGCAGCTTGGGGACTAGCGGGGGGGCAGATACGCAGTATTTT
CASSLGTSGGADTQYF
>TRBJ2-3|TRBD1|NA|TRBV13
TGTGCCAGCAGCTTAGTTGGGACAGACACAGATACGCAGTATTTT
CASSLVGTDTDTQYF
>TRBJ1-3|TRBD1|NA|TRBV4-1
TGCGCCAGCAGCCAACCGGGACAGGGAAACACCATATATTTT
CASSQPGQGNTIYF
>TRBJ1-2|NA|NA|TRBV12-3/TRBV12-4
TGTGCCAGCAGTTGGGGCCGTGACGGTGGCTACACCTTC
CASSWGRDGGYTF